These T cell receptor beta chains were read from a single sample in a study of cytomegalovirus exposure and HLA in healthy donors. Some clones are missing from TCRdb's copy, which holds only in-frame ones; the method was immunoSEQ multiplex PCR. The sample holds under 200,000 clones; approximately 86% are singletons and the top ten take around 2.4%. What was sequenced was PBMCs. Source of these receptors: a woman under 30 in good health and CMV-seronegative. Both conserved end residues are part of each CDR3. A D gene is named only where the DNA matches it firmly. Rows give clone size only sometimes, using once, few, many, or a class for an expanded clone.

abundance	d_gene	len	v_gene	j_gene	CDR3nt	CDR3aa
.	TRBD1	15	TRBV4-3	TRBJ2-2	TGCGCCAGCAGCCAGACAGGGGTGAGGACCGGGGAGCTGTTTTTT	CASSQTGVRTGELFF
.	.	15	TRBV5-1	TRBJ1-3	TGCGCCAGCAGCTTGGAACAGGGTGGTGGAAACACCATATATTTT	CASSLEQGGGNTIYF
.	.	13	TRBV28	TRBJ1-5	TGTGCCAGCAACCCCCCCATAGATCAGCCCCAGCATTTT	CASNPPIDQPQHF
.	TRBD2	15	TRBV4-3	TRBJ2-7	TGCGCCAGCAGCCAAGACTCGATAGCGGGAGCCGAGCAGTACTTC	CASSQDSIAGAEQYF
once	.	13	TRBV5-1	TRBJ1-1	TGCGCCAGCAGCTCCGGGTTGAACACTGAAGCTTTCTTT	CASSSGLNTEAFF
once	TRBD2	15	TRBV5-1	TRBJ2-3	TGCGCCAGCAGTTTCGGGACTAGCGGAGTAAATACGCAGTATTTT	CASSFGTSGVNTQYF
.	.	11	TRBV29-1	TRBJ1-2	TGCAGCATACAGGGTTCCTATGGCTACACCTTC	CSIQGSYGYTF
.	.	16	TRBV18	TRBJ1-6	TGTGCCAGCTCACCACCAGGAGGCGCCGGGAATTCACCCCTCCACTTT	CASSPPGGAGNSPLHF
.	.	13	TRBV30	TRBJ1-1	TGTGCCTGGAGTGTCAGCGAGAACACTGAAGCTTTCTTT	CAWSVSENTEAFF
.	.	14	TRBV13	TRBJ2-1	TGTGCCAGCAGCTTAGGGATAGCTGACAATGAGCAGTTCTTC	CASSLGIADNEQFF
.	TRBD1	16	TRBV27	TRBJ1-2	TGTGCCAGCAGTGCCGGTCCTGGACAGGGGGTTTATGGCTACACCTTC	CASSAGPGQGVYGYTF
.	.	15	TRBV4-1	TRBJ2-5	TGCGCCAGCAGCCAAGATGGGGCTTATAAAGAGACCCAGTACTTC	CASSQDGAYKETQYF
.	TRBD2	18	TRBV9	TRBJ2-7	TGTGCCAGCAGTGCCCCCCGGGGGGAAATGCCGGACCTCTACGAGCAGTACTTC	CASSAPRGEMPDLYEQYF
.	TRBD1	13	TRBV7-2	TRBJ1-2	TGTGCCAGCAACGACAGGGATCTCGGGGGCTACACCTTC	CASNDRDLGGYTF
.	TRBD1	14	TRBV28	TRBJ1-1	TGTGCCAGCACCTCGGGACAGGGGGCCCCTGAAGCTTTCTTT	CASTSGQGAPEAFF
.	.	17	TRBV5-1	TRBJ1-2	TGCGCCAGCAGCTTGGTGGCAGGGGAAGAGGGTGGCTATGGCTACACCTTC	CASSLVAGEEGGYGYTF
.	TRBD2	15	TRBV2	TRBJ2-3	TGTGCCAGCAGGGGGACTAGCGGGGAGACAGATACGCAGTATTTT	CASRGTSGETDTQYF